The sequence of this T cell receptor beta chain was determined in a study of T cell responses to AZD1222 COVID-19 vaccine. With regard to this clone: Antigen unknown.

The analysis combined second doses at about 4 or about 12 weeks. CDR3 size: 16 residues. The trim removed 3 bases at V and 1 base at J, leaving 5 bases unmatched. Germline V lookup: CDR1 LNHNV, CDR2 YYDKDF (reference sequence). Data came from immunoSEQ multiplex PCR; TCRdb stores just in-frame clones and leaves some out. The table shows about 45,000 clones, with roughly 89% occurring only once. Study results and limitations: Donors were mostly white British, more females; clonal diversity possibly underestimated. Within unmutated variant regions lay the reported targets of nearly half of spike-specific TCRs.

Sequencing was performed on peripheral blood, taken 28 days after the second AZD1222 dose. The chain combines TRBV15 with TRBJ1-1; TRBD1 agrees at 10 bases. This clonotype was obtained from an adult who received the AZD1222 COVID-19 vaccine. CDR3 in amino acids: CATSRKTGGPNTEAFF. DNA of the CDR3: TGTGCCACCAGCAGGAAGACAGGGGGCCCGAACACTGAAGCTTTCTTT.